Listed below are T cell receptor beta chains from one sample, sequenced in a study of blood T cell repertoires in COVID-19. The assay was immunoSEQ multiplex PCR, and TCRdb's table has in-frame clones only and misses some. This sample has under 130,000 clones; under 75% occur once, and the top ten carry roughly 6%. Sequencing used peripheral blood. Source of these receptors: an elderly man with acute or convalescent COVID-19. CDR3s leave out the opening cysteine and the closing phenylalanine or tryptophan. The order of the fields is clone size, V gene, J gene, CDR3 protein. The listing skips clone size in some rows; elsewhere it reads once, few, many or a size class.

abundance: -; v_gene: TRBV7-2; j_gene: TRBJ2-1; CDR3aa: ASSLGTGSYNEQF
abundance: -; v_gene: TRBV18; j_gene: TRBJ1-1; CDR3aa: ASSRAGGTEAF
abundance: -; v_gene: TRBV12-3/TRBV12-4; j_gene: TRBJ2-7; CDR3aa: ASKVGGSYEQY
abundance: -; v_gene: TRBV11-3; j_gene: TRBJ2-1; CDR3aa: ASSLGTSGNNEQF
abundance: once; v_gene: TRBV5-1; j_gene: TRBJ2-3; CDR3aa: ASSPPTGSSTDTQY
abundance: few; v_gene: TRBV10-3; j_gene: TRBJ2-7; CDR3aa: AISPRPSGYEQY
abundance: -; v_gene: TRBV5-1; j_gene: TRBJ2-1; CDR3aa: ASSLEQVYEQF
abundance: few; v_gene: TRBV2; j_gene: TRBJ1-1; CDR3aa: ASNRQGVNTEAF
abundance: -; v_gene: TRBV10-3; j_gene: TRBJ2-5; CDR3aa: ATRSAGGQYETQY
abundance: -; v_gene: TRBV19; j_gene: TRBJ2-1; CDR3aa: ASSRRGPGGSSYNEQF
abundance: -; v_gene: TRBV9; j_gene: TRBJ2-1; CDR3aa: ASSVRGTYNEQF
abundance: -; v_gene: TRBV18; j_gene: TRBJ1-1; CDR3aa: ASSWTENTEAF
abundance: -; v_gene: TRBV5-1; j_gene: TRBJ2-5; CDR3aa: ASSLGGQQETQY
abundance: -; v_gene: TRBV29-1; j_gene: TRBJ2-5; CDR3aa: SVVFGASGQETQY
abundance: -; v_gene: TRBV25-1; j_gene: TRBJ1-5; CDR3aa: ASSESVGDYQPQH
abundance: -; v_gene: TRBV11-2; j_gene: TRBJ2-5; CDR3aa: ASSLIRDSWETQY
abundance: -; v_gene: TRBV7-2; j_gene: TRBJ2-7; CDR3aa: ASSSRTSGRYEQY
abundance: few; v_gene: TRBV28; j_gene: TRBJ1-3; CDR3aa: ASSLGQIGNTIY
abundance: -; v_gene: TRBV9; j_gene: TRBJ2-2; CDR3aa: ASSGTGRLTGELF
abundance: -; v_gene: TRBV2; j_gene: TRBJ1-5; CDR3aa: ASSEPPSGGPQH
abundance: -; v_gene: TRBV3-1/TRBV3-2; j_gene: TRBJ1-4; CDR3aa: ASSHTGVGEKLF
abundance: -; v_gene: TRBV6-6; j_gene: TRBJ2-1; CDR3aa: ASSLGWSNEQF
abundance: few; v_gene: TRBV2; j_gene: TRBJ2-2; CDR3aa: ASSEQGVNTGELF
abundance: -; v_gene: TRBV7-6; j_gene: TRBJ2-2; CDR3aa: ASSRLADTGELF
abundance: -; v_gene: TRBV19; j_gene: TRBJ2-2; CDR3aa: ASSPGEGTGELF